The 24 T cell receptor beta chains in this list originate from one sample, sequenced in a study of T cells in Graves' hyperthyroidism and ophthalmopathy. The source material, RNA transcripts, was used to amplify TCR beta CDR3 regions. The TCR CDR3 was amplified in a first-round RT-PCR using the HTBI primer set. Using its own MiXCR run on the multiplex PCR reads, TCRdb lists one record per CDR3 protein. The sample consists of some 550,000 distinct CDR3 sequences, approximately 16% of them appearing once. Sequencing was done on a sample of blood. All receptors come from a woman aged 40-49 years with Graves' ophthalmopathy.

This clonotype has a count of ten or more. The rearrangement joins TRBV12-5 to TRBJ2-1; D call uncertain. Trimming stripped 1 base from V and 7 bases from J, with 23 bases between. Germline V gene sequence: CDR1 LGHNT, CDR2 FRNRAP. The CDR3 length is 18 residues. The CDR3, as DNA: TGTGCTAGTGGTTTGGCCCCGACTCCCGGCTCCGTCGAGAATGAGCAGTTCTTC. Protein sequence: CASGLAPTPGSVENEQFF.

CDR3 sequence (DNA): TGTGCCAGCAGCTTGGGGACAGGGGACGGTCTTCAAGAGACCCAGTACTTC. This translates into CASSLGTGDGLQETQYF. V and J are TRBV5-4 and TRBJ2-5; 9 bases are shared with TRBD1. Trimming removed 0 bases from V and 2 bases from J; junction bases left unmatched: 8. The CDR3 contains 17 residues. In germline, CDR1 is SGHNT, CDR2 YYREEE (reference sequence).

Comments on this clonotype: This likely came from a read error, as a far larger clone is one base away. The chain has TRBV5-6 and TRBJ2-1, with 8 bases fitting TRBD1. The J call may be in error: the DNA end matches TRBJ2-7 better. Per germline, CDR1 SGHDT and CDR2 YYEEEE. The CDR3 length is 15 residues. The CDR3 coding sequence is TGTGCCAGCAGCCCCGGGACAGGAAGCTACAATGAGCAGTACTTC. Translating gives CASSPGTGSYNEQYF.

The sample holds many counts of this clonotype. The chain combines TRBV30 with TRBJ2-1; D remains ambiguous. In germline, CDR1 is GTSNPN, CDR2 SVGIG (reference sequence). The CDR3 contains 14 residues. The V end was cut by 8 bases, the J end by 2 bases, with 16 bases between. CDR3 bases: TGTGCCGGCCATAGAGATGGGGCCTACAATGAGCAGTTCTTC. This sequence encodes CAGHRDGAYNEQFF. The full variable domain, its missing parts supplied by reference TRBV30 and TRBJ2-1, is SQTIHQWPATLVQPVGSPLSLECTVEGTSNPNLYWYRQAAGRGLQLLFYSVGIGQISSEVPQNLSASRPQDRQFILSSKKLLLSDSGFYLCAGHRDGAYNEQFFGPGTRLTVL.

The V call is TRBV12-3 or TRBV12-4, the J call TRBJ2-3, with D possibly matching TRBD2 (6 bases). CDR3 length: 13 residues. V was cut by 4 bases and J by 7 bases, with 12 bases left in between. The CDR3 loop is CASSSPGTHTQYF. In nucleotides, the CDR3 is TGTGCCAGCAGTTCCCCGGGGACTCATACGCAGTATTTT.

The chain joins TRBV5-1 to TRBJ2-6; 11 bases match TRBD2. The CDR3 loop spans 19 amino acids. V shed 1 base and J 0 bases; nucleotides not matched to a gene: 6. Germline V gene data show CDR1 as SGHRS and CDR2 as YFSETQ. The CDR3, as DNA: TGCGCCAGCAGCTTGACCGGGACTAGCGGAAGCTCTGGGGCCAACGTCCTGACTTTC. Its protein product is CASSLTGTSGSSGANVLTF.

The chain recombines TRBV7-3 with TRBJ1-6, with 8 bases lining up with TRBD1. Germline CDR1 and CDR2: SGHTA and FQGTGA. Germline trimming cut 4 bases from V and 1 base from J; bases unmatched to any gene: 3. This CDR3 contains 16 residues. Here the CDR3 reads CASSSRDRSYNSPLHF. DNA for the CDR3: TGTGCCAGCAGCTCCCGGGACAGGTCCTATAATTCACCCCTCCACTTT.

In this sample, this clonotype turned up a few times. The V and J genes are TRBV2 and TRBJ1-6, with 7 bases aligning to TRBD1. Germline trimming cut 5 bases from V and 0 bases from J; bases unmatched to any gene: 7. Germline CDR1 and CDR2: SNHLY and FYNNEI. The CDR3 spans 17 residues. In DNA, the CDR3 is TGTGCCAGCAGTCGGACGACAGGGAGCTCCTATAATTCACCCCTCCACTTT. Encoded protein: CASSRTTGSSYNSPLHF.

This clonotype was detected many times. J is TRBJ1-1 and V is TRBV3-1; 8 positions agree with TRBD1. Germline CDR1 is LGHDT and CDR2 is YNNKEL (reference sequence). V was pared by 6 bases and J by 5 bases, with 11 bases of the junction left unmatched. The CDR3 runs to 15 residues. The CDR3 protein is CASRPRQGPGTEAFF. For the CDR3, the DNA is TGTGCCAGCAGGCCCCGACAGGGGCCGGGAACTGAAGCTTTCTTT.

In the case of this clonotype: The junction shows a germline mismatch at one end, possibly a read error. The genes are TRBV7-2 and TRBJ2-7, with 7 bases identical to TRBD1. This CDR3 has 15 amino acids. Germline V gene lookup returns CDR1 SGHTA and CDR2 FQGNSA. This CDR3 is CACSPQGDSTYEQYF. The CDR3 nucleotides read TGTGCCTGCAGCCCCCAGGGGGACAGTACCTACGAGCAGTACTTC.

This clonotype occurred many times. CDR3 DNA sequence: TGTGCCAGCAGTGAAGCGAACGGGCCTGGGCCGTACAATGAGCAGTTCTTC. Translated, it gives CASSEANGPGPYNEQFF. V usage is TRBV6-1 and J usage is TRBJ2-1; D is ambiguous. Germline CDR1 reads MNHNS; CDR2 reads SASEGT. This CDR3 region has 17 residues. V gave up 0 bases and J gave up 4 bases, with 16 bases separating them.

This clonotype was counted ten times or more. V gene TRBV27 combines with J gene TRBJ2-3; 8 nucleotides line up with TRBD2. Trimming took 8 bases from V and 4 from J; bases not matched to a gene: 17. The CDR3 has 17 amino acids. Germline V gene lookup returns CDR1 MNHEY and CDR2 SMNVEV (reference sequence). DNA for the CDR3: TGTGCCAGCGGACTCCTAATAGCGGGAAGGGGTCCAGATACGCAGTATTTT. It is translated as CASGLLIAGRGPDTQYF.

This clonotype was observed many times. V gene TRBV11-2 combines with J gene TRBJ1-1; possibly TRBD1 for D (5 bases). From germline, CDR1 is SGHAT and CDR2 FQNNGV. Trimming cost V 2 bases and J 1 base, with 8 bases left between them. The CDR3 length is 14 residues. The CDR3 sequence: CASSLRQTNTEAFF. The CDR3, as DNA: TGTGCCAGCAGCTTAAGACAGACGAACACTGAAGCTTTCTTT.

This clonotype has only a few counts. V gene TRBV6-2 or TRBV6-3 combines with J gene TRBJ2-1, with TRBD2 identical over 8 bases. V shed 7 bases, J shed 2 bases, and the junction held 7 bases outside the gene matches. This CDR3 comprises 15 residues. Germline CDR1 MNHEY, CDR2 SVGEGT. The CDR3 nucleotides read TGTGCCAGCATGTGGCGGGAGGCCCCCTACAATGAGCAGTTCTTC. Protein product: CASMWREAPYNEQFF.

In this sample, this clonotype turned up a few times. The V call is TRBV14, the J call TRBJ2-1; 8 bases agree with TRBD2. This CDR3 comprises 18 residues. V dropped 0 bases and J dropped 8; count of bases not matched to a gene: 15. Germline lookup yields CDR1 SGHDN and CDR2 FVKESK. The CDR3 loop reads CASSQDSLRLRGVDEQFF. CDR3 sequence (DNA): TGTGCCAGCAGCCAAGATTCCCTCCGTTTGCGGGGGGTGGATGAGCAGTTCTTC.

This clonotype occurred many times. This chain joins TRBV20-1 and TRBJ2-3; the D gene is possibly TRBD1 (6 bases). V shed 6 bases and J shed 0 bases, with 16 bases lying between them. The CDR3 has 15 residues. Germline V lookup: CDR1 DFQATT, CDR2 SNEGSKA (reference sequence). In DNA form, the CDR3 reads TGCAGTGCAACAATCCCAGGGGATAGCACAGATACGCAGTATTTT. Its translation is CSATIPGDSTDTQYF.

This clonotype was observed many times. The CDR3, as DNA: TGTGCCAGCAGTCCCGGCCCACCTAAGCGGGAAAAACTGTTTTTT. Its protein is CASSPGPPKREKLFF. The chain uses TRBV28 and TRBJ1-4; D unclear. V dropped 5 bases and J dropped 8 bases, with 18 bases sitting between them. CDR3 length: 15 amino acids. Germline-derived CDR1 and CDR2 are MDHEN and SYDVKM.

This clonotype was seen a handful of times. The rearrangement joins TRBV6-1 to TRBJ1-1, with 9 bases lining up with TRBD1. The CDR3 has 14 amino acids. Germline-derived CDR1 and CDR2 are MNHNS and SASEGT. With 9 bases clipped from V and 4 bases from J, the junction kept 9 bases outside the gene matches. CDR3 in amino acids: CASGPGQGGTEAFF. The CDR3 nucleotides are TGTGCCAGTGGACCGGGACAGGGTGGCACTGAAGCTTTCTTT.

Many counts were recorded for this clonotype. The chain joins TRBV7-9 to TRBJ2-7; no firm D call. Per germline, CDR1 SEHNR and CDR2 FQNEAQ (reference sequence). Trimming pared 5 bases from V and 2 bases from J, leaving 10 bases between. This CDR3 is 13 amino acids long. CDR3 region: CASSTQQTYEQYF. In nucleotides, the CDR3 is TGTGCCAGCAGCACACAGCAGACCTACGAGCAGTACTTC.

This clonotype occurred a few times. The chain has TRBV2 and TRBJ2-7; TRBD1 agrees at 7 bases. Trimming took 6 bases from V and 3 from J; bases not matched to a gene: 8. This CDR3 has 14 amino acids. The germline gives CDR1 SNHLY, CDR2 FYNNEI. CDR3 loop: CASRGTALYYEQYF. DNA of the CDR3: TGTGCCAGCAGGGGGACAGCCTTATACTACGAGCAGTACTTC.

The CDR3 reads CASSDRDTNSPLHF. CDR3 coding DNA: TGTGCCAGCAGTGACCGGGACACTAATTCACCCCTCCACTTT. The rearrangement links TRBV6-2 or TRBV6-3 to TRBJ1-6, with D perhaps matching TRBD1 (6 bases). Germline V CDR1 and CDR2: MNHEY, SVGEGT. Trimming took 5 bases from V and 6 from J, leaving 11 bases between them. This CDR3 is built from 14 residues.

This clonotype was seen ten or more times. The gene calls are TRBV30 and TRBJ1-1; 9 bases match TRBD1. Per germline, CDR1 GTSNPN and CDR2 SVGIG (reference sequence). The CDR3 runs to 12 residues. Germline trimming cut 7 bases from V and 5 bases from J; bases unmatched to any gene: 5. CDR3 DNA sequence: TGTGCCTCAAACAGGGGGCGAACTGAAGCTTTCTTT. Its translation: CASNRGRTEAFF.

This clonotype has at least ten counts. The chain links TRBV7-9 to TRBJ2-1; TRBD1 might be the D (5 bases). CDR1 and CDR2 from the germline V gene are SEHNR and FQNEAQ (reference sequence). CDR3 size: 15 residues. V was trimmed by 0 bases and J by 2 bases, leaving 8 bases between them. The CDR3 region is CASSLAGAAYNEQFF. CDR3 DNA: TGTGCCAGCAGCTTAGCAGGGGCGGCCTACAATGAGCAGTTCTTC.

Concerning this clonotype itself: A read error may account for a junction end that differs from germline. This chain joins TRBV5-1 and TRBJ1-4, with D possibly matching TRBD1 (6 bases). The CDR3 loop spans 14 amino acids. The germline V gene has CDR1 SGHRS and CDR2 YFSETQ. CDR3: CASSWAPGDEKLFF. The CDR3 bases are TGTGCCAGCAGCTGGGCCCCAGGGGATGAAAAACTGTTTTTT.